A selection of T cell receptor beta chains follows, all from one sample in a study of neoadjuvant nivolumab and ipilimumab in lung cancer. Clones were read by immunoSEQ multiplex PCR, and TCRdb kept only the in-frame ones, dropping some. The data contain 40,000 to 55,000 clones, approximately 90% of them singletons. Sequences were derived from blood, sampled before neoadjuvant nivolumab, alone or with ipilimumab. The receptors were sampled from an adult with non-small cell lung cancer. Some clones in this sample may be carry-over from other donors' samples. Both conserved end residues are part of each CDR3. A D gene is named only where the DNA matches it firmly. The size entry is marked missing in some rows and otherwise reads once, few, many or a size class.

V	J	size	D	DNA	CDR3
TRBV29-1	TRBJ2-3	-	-	TGCAGCTTTCGGGCCGACACAGATACGCAGTATTTT	CSFRADTDTQYF
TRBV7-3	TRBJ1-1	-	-	TGTGCCAGCAGCTTGGGCCCGGGGGGCACTGAAGCTTTCTTT	CASSLGPGGTEAFF
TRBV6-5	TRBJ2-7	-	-	TGTGCCAGCAGTTACGGAGTCTACTCCTACGAGCAGTACTTC	CASSYGVYSYEQYF
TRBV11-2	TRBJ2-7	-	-	TGTGCCAGCAGACAGGGACTTTCCTACGAGCAGTACTTC	CASRQGLSYEQYF
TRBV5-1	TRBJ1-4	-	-	TGCGCCAGCAAAGGTGGTAATGAAAAACTGTTTTTT	CASKGGNEKLFF
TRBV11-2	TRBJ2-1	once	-	TGTGCCAGCAGCCCGCGAGGGCGGTCCAATGAGCAGTTCTTC	CASSPRGRSNEQFF
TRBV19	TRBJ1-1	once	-	TGTGCCAGTAGTCTCAGCTGGACTGAAGCTTTCTTT	CASSLSWTEAFF
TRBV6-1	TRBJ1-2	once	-	TGTGCCAGCAGCGTCCCTGACGGCAACTATGGCTACACCTTC	CASSVPDGNYGYTF
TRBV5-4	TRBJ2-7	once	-	TGTGCCAGCAGCTCCCCGGGACGACCGAGGAACGAGCAGTACTTC	CASSSPGRPRNEQYF
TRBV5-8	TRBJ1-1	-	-	TGTGCCAGCAGCTTTGGGCGGGCTTTCTTT	CASSFGRAFF
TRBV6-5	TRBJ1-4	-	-	TGTGCCAGCAGCACCGACAGGAAAAATGAAAAACTGTTTTTT	CASSTDRKNEKLFF
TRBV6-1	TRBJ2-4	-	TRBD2	TGTGCCAGCAGTCGGCGGGAGGCCAAAAACATTCAGTACTTC	CASSRREAKNIQYF
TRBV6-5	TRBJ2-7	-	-	TGTGCCAGCAGCAGCCGGGACACCTTAGAGCAGTACTTC	CASSSRDTLEQYF
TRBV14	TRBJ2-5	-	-	TGTGCCAGCAGCCACACCGAGACCCAGTACTTC	CASSHTETQYF
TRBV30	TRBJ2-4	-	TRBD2	TGTGCCTGGACTCCGAGCGGGAGGGCCGCCAAAAACATTCAGTACTTC	CAWTPSGRAAKNIQYF
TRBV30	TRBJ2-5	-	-	TGTGCCTGGAGTAAGAGCGGAGGGGAGACCCAGTACTTC	CAWSKSGGETQYF
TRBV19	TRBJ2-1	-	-	TGTGCCAGTAGCCTGCAAGACAATGAGCAGTTCTTC	CASSLQDNEQFF
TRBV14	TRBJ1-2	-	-	TGTGCCAGCAGCCCGACCCTCTCGGGGATATATGGCTACACCTTC	CASSPTLSGIYGYTF
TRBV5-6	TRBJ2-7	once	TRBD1	TGTGCCAGCAGCGAGTCCGGGACAGGGAGCTCCTACGAGCAGTACTTC	CASSESGTGSSYEQYF
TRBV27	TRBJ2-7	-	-	TGTGCCAGCAGTTTATCAGGTCAGGGGCCTATGGGAAACGAGCAGTACTTC	CASSLSGQGPMGNEQYF
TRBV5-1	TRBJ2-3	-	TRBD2	TGCGCCAGCAGCTTGGATCTAGCGGGAGGAACAGATACGCAGTATTTT	CASSLDLAGGTDTQYF
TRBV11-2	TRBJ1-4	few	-	TGTGCCAGCAGCCGGGGGGGAAGTGAAAAACTGTTTTTT	CASSRGGSEKLFF
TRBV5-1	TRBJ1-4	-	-	TGCGCCAGCAGTCCCGTAATGGCGGGAGAAAAACTGTTTTTT	CASSPVMAGEKLFF
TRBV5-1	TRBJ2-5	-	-	TGCGCCAGCAGCCCACCTCGGGAGTCTAGGGCCCAGTACTTC	CASSPPRESRAQYF
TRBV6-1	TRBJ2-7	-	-	TGTGCCAGCAGTGAATCGGGGGCCAGCTACGAGCAGTACTTC	CASSESGASYEQYF
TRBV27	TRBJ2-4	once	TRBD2	TGTGCCAGCAGTTCCCTAGGTGGACTAGCTAGGGACATTCAGTACTTC	CASSSLGGLARDIQYF
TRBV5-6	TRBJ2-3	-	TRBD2	TGTGCCAGCAGCTTGGTCGCGGGAGTTGCAGATACGCAGTATTTT	CASSLVAGVADTQYF
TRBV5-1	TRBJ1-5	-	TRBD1	TGCGCCAGCAGCTTGGACGGACAGGGGGGAAATCAGCCCCAGCATTTT	CASSLDGQGGNQPQHF
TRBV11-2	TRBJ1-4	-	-	TGTGCCAGCAGGACCTTGGGAGGCCGACGGGAAAAACTGTTTTTT	CASRTLGGRREKLFF
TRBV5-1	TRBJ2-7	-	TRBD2	TGCGCCAGCAGCGGCACGGGAGGTGCCTACGAGCAGTACTTC	CASSGTGGAYEQYF
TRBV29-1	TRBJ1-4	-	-	TGCAGCGTTGAAGGAGGAGGGGATGAAAAACTGTTTTTT	CSVEGGGDEKLFF
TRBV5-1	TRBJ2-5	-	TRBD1	TGCGCCAGCAGCCCAGGGACAGGGGGATTTTGGGGGGAGACCCAGTACTTC	CASSPGTGGFWGETQYF
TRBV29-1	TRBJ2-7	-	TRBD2	TGCAGCGTTGGCCCCCCCCGCGGAGGAAGCGGGACCTACGAGCAGTACTTC	CSVGPPRGGSGTYEQYF
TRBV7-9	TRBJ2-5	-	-	TGTGCCAGCAGCCCCTGGACACCCGACGAGGAAGAGACCCAGTACTTC	CASSPWTPDEEETQYF
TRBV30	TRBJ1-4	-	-	TGTGCCTGGAGTCGTTCATATGCTGAAAAACTGTTTTTT	CAWSRSYAEKLFF
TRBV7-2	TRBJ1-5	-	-	TGTGCCAGCAGCTCCGCGGCAGGGATGGGCAATCAGCCCCAGCATTTT	CASSSAAGMGNQPQHF
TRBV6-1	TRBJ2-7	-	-	TGTGCCAGCAGTGAATATGGGGGAGGACCCTACGAGCAGTACTTC	CASSEYGGGPYEQYF
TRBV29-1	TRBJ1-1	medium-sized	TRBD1	TGCAGCGTTGCCAGGGGGCTGAACACTGAAGCTTTCTTT	CSVARGLNTEAFF
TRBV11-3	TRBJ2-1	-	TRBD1	TGTGCCAGCAGCTTGAGACAGGGCACTGAGCAGTTCTTC	CASSLRQGTEQFF
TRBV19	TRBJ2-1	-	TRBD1	TGTGCCAGTAGTGTCCCCAGGGGGATCTACAATGAGCAGTTCTTC	CASSVPRGIYNEQFF
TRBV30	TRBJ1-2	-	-	TGTGCCTGGACCAACCTGGGGACGGGTGGCTACACCTTC	CAWTNLGTGGYTF
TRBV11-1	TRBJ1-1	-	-	TGTGCCAGCAGCTTACAAGACCTTGAAGCTTTCTTT	CASSLQDLEAFF
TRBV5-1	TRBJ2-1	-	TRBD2	TGCGCCAGCAGCTTGGGTCTGGCGGGAGGGAATGAGCAGTTCTTC	CASSLGLAGGNEQFF
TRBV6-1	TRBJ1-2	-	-	TGTGCCAGCAGTGAAGCTCGAGCAGGGAACTATGGCTACACCTTC	CASSEARAGNYGYTF
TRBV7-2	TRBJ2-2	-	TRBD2	TGTGCCAGCAGCTTCTTTTCTAGCGGGAGGACCGGGGAGCTGTTTTTT	CASSFFSSGRTGELFF
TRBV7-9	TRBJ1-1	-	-	TGTGCCAGCAGCCATCCCCGTGGCAGGGGCTCTGTGAACACTGAAGCTTTCTTT	CASSHPRGRGSVNTEAFF
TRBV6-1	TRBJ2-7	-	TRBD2	TGTGCCAGCAGTGAAGCCGTTGCGGGAGTGCACGAGCAGTACTTC	CASSEAVAGVHEQYF
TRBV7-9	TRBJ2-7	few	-	TGTGCCAGTGCCAGCTACGAGCAGTACTTC	CASASYEQYF
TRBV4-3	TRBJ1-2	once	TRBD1	TGCGCCAGCAGCCGGGACAGGGGGAGTGCTTATGGCTACACCTTC	CASSRDRGSAYGYTF
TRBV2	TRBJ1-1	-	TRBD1	TGTGCCAGCAGTGAAGACTACAGGGGGACTGAAGCTTTCTTT	CASSEDYRGTEAFF
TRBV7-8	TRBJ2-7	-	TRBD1	TGTGCCAGCAGCCCCCGGGACAGGGGAATCAACGAGCAGTACTTC	CASSPRDRGINEQYF
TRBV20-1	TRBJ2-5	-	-	TGCAGTGCTAGTTTAGGGGAGACCCAGTACTTC	CSASLGETQYF
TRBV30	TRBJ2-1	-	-	TGTGCCTGGAGGAGGAAGAGCTCCTACAATGAGCAGTTCTTC	CAWRRKSSYNEQFF
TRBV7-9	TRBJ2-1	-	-	TGTGCCAGCAGCTTCCGGGCGAGGACCTACAATGAGCAGTTCTTC	CASSFRARTYNEQFF
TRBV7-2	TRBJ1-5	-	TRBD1	TGTGCCAGCAGCTCTAGGACAGGGGAGAATCAGCCCCAGCATTTT	CASSSRTGENQPQHF
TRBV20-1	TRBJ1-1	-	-	TGCAGTGCTAGCTTCTCTCGGGAAATTTTCTTT	CSASFSREIFF
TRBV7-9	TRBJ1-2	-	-	TGTGCCAGCAGCTTAGCGGGCAGGGGCCACTATGGCTACACCTTC	CASSLAGRGHYGYTF
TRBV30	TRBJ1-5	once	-	TGTGCCTGGAGTCTGACAGCAGGCAATCAGCCCCAGCATTTT	CAWSLTAGNQPQHF